This T cell receptor beta chain derives from a study of CD8 T cells in Susac syndrome. Trimming took off 0 bases at V and 7 bases at J, with 10 bases between the two ends. Germline V lookup: CDR1 SGHRS, CDR2 YFSETQ. This CDR3 comprises 13 residues. Random hexamers were used to reverse transcribe 0.5 to 1 ug of RNA. It was immunoSEQ multiplex PCR that amplified TCR beta CDR3 across 54 Vbeta and 13 Jbeta. A single record per CDR3 protein comes from TCRdb applying MiXCR to the immunoSEQ multiplex PCR reads. The repertoire includes roughly 180,000 distinct CDR3 sequences, roughly 94% of them detected once, and 0.099% sits in the top ten.

V usage is TRBV5-1 and J usage is TRBJ1-2; D is perhaps TRBD1 (5 bases). The specimen sequenced was CD4+ T cells from PBMCs. The TCR comes from a human donor with Susac syndrome. CDR3 in DNA: TGCGCCAGCAGCTTGGAGGGGCCAGGTGGCTACACCTTC. Protein product: CASSLEGPGGYTF.